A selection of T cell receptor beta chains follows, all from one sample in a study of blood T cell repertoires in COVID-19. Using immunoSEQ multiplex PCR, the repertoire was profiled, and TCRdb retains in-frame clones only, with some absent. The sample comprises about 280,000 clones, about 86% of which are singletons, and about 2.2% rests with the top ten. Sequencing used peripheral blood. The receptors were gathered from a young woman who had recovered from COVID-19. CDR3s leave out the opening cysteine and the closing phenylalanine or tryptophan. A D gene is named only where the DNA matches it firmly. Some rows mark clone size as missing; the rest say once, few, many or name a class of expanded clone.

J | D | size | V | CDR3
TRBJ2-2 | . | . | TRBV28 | ASSFRGRRDTGELF
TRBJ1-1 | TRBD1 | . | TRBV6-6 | ASSRNRGTEAF
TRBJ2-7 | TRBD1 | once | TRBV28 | ASSHRTGTNYEQY
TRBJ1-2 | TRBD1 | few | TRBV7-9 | ASSSRDRGQLGYT
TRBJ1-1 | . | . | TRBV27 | ASAWVGGYTEAF
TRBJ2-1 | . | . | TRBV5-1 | ASSLGGGSYNEQF
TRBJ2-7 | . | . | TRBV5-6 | ASRPDPEGGSYEQY
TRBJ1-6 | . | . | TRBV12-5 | ASGFLQGLIGSPLH
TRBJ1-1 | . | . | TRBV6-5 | ASSRGGNTEAF
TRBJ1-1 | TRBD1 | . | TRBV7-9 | ASSLGAGGRTEAF
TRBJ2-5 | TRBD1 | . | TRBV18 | ASSLNTGAQETQY
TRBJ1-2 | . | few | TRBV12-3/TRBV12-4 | ASSNSGSYGYT
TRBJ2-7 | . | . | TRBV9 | ASSGGDRYEQY
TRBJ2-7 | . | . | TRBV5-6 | ASSFAGVWEQY
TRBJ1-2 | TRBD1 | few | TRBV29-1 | STQGLDYGYT
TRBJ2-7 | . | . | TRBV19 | ASSIGHEQY
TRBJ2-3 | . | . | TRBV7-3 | ASSLLAGALTDTQY
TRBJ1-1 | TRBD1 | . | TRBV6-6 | ASIGQGGTEAF
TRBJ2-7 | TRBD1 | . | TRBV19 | ASSPTGTASSYEQY
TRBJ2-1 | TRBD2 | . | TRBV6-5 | ASSPTSGKFEQF
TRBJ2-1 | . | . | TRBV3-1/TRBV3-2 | ASSQDRGNEQF
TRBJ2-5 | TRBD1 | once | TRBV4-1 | ASSQGTGEETQY
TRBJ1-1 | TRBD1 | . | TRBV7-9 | ASSSPGQEAF
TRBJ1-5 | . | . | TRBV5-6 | ASSQTGNQPQH
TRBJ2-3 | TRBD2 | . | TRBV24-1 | ATSDAGTSGRGLFGDTQY
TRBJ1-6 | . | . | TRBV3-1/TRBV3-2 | ASSLTAASSYNSPLH
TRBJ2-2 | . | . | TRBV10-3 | AISEGGNPGELF
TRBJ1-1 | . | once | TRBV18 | ASSPPSEVPRAF
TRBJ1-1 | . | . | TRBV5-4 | ASSLGARAQGAEAF
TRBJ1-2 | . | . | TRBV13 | ASSAQSGYT
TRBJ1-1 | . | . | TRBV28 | ASRSKNTEAF
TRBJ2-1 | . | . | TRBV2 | ASSDLAPNNEQF
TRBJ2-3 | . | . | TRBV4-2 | ASSQDVDSWTDTQY
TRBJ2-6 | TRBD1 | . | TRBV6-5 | ASRKQGVGANVLT
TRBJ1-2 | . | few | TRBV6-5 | ASSATSDYYGYT
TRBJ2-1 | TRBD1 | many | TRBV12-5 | ASGNPGQGINEQF
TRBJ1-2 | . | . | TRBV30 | AWSGLEGDYGYT
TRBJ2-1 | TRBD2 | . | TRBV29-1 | SVEVLLAAIYNEQF
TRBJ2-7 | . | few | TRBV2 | ASRTYEQY
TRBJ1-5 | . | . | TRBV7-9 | ASSLSGGGSNQPQH
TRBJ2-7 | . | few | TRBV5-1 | ASSLGHDTGEQY
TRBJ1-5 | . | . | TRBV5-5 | ASSLAPQGRRPQH
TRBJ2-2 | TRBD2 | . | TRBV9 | ASSARSSGRAGELF
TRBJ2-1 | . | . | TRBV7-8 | ASSSSPEQF
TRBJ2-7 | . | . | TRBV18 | ASSPTGEVESEQY
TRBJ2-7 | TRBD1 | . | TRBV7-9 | ASSLVDRADEQY
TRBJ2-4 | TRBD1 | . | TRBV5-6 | ASSLYLAGGIQY
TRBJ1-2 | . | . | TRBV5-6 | ASSQSGLSGYT